This is a list of T cell receptor beta chains from one sample in a study of CD8 T cells in ankylosing spondylitis. From the 5' RACE reads, TCRdb called clonotypes with MiXCR, one entry per CDR3 protein. The data hold 350,000 or so distinct CDR3 sequences, with 11% observed a single time. The sample consisted of blood, either unsorted or a sorted T cell fraction (not recorded which). Every receptor here comes from a female donor with ankylosing spondylitis or in good health (not recorded which). The CDR3 runs from the conserved cysteine through the conserved F or W. The D gene is left open where the match is weak. The size entry is marked missing in some rows and otherwise reads once, few, many or a size class.

many	TRBJ2-7	TRBV28	NA	TGTGCCAGCAGTTCTCTCGGTGGCGAGCAGTACTTC	CASSSLGGEQYF
few	TRBJ1-3	TRBV20-1	TRBD1	TGCAGTGCTAGAGATGGCCAGGGGGCGGCTGGAAACACCATATATTTT	CSARDGQGAAGNTIYF
NA	TRBJ2-3	TRBV7-2	TRBD2	TGTGCCAGCAGCCGAGGGACTAGCAAAGATACGCAGTATTTT	CASSRGTSKDTQYF
many	TRBJ1-1	TRBV7-9	NA	TGTGCCAGCAGCTTAGCGGGGGAGCCGATGAACACTGAAGCTTTCTTT	CASSLAGEPMNTEAFF
many	TRBJ2-1	TRBV7-9	NA	TGTGCCAGCAGCTCGGGACTCAGAGTTGAATTGGAGCAGTTCTTC	CASSSGLRVELEQFF
many	TRBJ1-3	TRBV28	TRBD1	TGTGCCAGCAGTCGGGGGACAGGGGGTGGAAACACCATATATTTT	CASSRGTGGGNTIYF
many	TRBJ2-2	TRBV7-2	NA	TGTGCCAGCTCTCTTCTGGCCGCGAACACCGGGGAGCTGTTTTTT	CASSLLAANTGELFF
many	TRBJ2-1	TRBV12-3/TRBV12-4	TRBD2	TGTGCCAGCAGTTCACGGACTAGCGGAGTCCACAATGAGCAGTTCTTC	CASSSRTSGVHNEQFF
few	TRBJ2-6	TRBV6-1	NA	TGTGCCAGCAGGCCCCCCGGGGCCAACGTCCTGACTTTC	CASRPPGANVLTF
many	TRBJ1-2	TRBV2	NA	TGTGCCAGCAGTGATACCCCGGGTCAATCTTTCTTC	CASSDTPGQSFF
few	TRBJ2-7	TRBV19	TRBD1	TGTGCCAGTAGTAATCTTCCGGGACAGGGGGCCTACGAGCAGTACTTC	CASSNLPGQGAYEQYF
few	TRBJ2-7	TRBV20-1	TRBD1	TGCAGTGCTAGATCAACAGGGGATAGGTTTTGGGAGCAGTACTTC	CSARSTGDRFWEQYF
many	TRBJ1-6	TRBV12-3/TRBV12-4	TRBD1	TGTGCCAGCAGTCCCAGGACAGGGGCCCATAATTCACCCCTCCACTTT	CASSPRTGAHNSPLHF
NA	TRBJ2-1	TRBV7-2	NA	TGTGCCAGCAGCTCTGTCAGTGGCAATGAGCAGTTCTTC	CASSSVSGNEQFF
few	TRBJ2-3	TRBV3-1	NA	TGTGCCAGCAGCCAAGAGAGGGAGCCGCTAGCAGGGACGCAGTATTTT	CASSQEREPLAGTQYF
NA	TRBJ2-3	TRBV10-3	NA	TGTGCCATCAGTGGGGGAGCCACAGATACGCAGTATTTT	CAISGGATDTQYF
NA	TRBJ2-2	TRBV6-1	NA	TGTGCCAGCAGTGGCTCGCCGGTTGGTGTCGGGGAGCTGTTTTTT	CASSGSPVGVGELFF
few	TRBJ2-1	TRBV6-1	NA	TGTGCCAGCAGTGTGAATCCGGGATCCAACAATGAGCAGTTCTTC	CASSVNPGSNNEQFF
many	TRBJ1-1	TRBV29-1	NA	TGCAGCGTTGGGGGAGGGGCGAACACTGAAGCTTTCTTT	CSVGGGANTEAFF
few	TRBJ2-7	TRBV5-1	TRBD1	TGCGCCAGCAGCTCCGGGACAGGGATTATCCAGCCCTACGAGCAGTACTTC	CASSSGTGIIQPYEQYF
few	TRBJ1-2	TRBV9	NA	TGTGCCAGCACCGTGACTGGGGGGGGATCGTGGGGCTACACCTTC	CASTVTGGGSWGYTF
many	TRBJ2-1	TRBV7-8	NA	TGTGCCAGCAGCCAAGATAGGTCGAGCTCCTACAATGAGCAGTTCTTC	CASSQDRSSSYNEQFF
NA	TRBJ1-5	TRBV3-1	NA	TGTGCCAGCAGCCAGGGGAGGCAGCCCAATCAGCCCCAGCATTTT	CASSQGRQPNQPQHF
many	TRBJ2-7	TRBV25-1	TRBD1	TGTGCCAGCAGTGAACAGGGGGCCTACGAGCAGTACTTC	CASSEQGAYEQYF
NA	TRBJ1-1	TRBV5-1	TRBD1	TGCGCCAGCAGCTCCGGGACAGGGGGCATAACTGAAGCTTTCTTT	CASSSGTGGITEAFF
NA	TRBJ2-7	TRBV28	NA	TGTGCCAACAGGGTCCCCACGATCTACGAGCAGTACTTC	CANRVPTIYEQYF
many	TRBJ2-2	TRBV10-3	NA	TGTGCCATCGGAGGGTCGCCTCGTAGTAACACCGGGGAGCTGTTTTTT	CAIGGSPRSNTGELFF
few	TRBJ1-1	TRBV27	NA	TGTGCCAGCAGTTCTAACAGGAACACTGAAGCTTTCTTT	CASSSNRNTEAFF
many	TRBJ1-1	TRBV12-3/TRBV12-4	TRBD1	TGTGCCAGCACCCTCGGGACAGGGAACACTGAAGCTTTCTTT	CASTLGTGNTEAFF
NA	TRBJ2-7	TRBV5-1	NA	TGCGCCAGCAGCTTGGAACAGGGGAGGAACGAGCAGTACTTC	CASSLEQGRNEQYF
many	TRBJ1-5	TRBV20-1	TRBD1	TGCAGTGCCCATCGGGGTAGACAGGGAAATCAGCCCCAGCATTTT	CSAHRGRQGNQPQHF
many	TRBJ1-3	TRBV5-5	NA	TGTGCCTGCACCGAGGGACACGGCCAATATTTT	CACTEGHGQYF
many	TRBJ2-1	TRBV20-1	TRBD2	TGCAGTGCTAAGAATGGACTAGCGGGCAATGAGCAGTTCTTC	CSAKNGLAGNEQFF
many	TRBJ1-2	TRBV27	NA	TGTGCCAGCAGTTTCTGGGGCGCGCGGGGTGGCTACACCTTC	CASSFWGARGGYTF
few	TRBJ2-6	TRBV7-2	NA	TGTGCTACGCCAGGGCAGAGACCTTTCTCTGGGGCCAACGTCCTGACTTTC	CATPGQRPFSGANVLTF
many	TRBJ2-2	TRBV15	NA	TGTGCCGCCGCTAAAACCGGGGAGCTGTTTTTT	CAAAKTGELFF
few	TRBJ1-3	TRBV5-1	NA	TGCGCCAGCAGCCCTCTTGGGAGCTTCTCTGGAAACACCATATATTTT	CASSPLGSFSGNTIYF
few	TRBJ2-7	TRBV7-7	NA	TGTGCTAGCAGCTTAGTTGGCAGGGTCTACGAGCAGTACTTC	CASSLVGRVYEQYF
many	TRBJ2-3	TRBV7-3	NA	TGTGCCAGCAGCTTATTGGGCAGGGACCCAGATACGCAGTATTTT	CASSLLGRDPDTQYF
NA	TRBJ1-1	TRBV5-1	NA	TGCGCCAGCAGCCCACAGCGAGGAGGGAACACTGAAGCTTTCTTT	CASSPQRGGNTEAFF
NA	TRBJ1-6	TRBV18	TRBD1	TGTGCCAGCTCACCGGGACAGCCAAATTCACCCCTCCACTTT	CASSPGQPNSPLHF
many	TRBJ2-4	TRBV27	NA	TGTGCCAGCAGTAACTTAGCCAAAAACATTCAGTACTTC	CASSNLAKNIQYF
many	TRBJ1-1	TRBV29-1	NA	TGCAGCGTTGGGGCTGGGGCCCAGAACACTGAAGCTTTCTTT	CSVGAGAQNTEAFF
many	TRBJ2-3	TRBV20-1	NA	TGCAGTGCCCCCCCAGGGACCGCAGATACGCAGTATTTT	CSAPPGTADTQYF
many	TRBJ1-1	TRBV5-1	NA	TGCGCCAGCAGCCCCTCTAGGGGGGGCACTGAAGCTTTCTTT	CASSPSRGGTEAFF
NA	TRBJ2-7	TRBV7-2	TRBD1	TGTGCCAGCAGCTCGCCGGGACAGGGGTTTTTGTACGAGCAGTACTTC	CASSSPGQGFLYEQYF
many	TRBJ1-5	TRBV27	NA	TGTGCCAGCAGTTTCGTCCTCGGCGCCCCCCAGCATTTT	CASSFVLGAPQHF
many	TRBJ2-7	TRBV15	NA	TGTGCCACCAGCAGAGTCGCGAACCCAATCTCCTACGAGCAGTACTTC	CATSRVANPISYEQYF
many	TRBJ1-1	TRBV20-1	NA	TGCAGTGCCAGATCGGCCCCGACTGAAGCTTTCTTT	CSARSAPTEAFF
many	TRBJ2-5	TRBV20-1	NA	TGCAGTGCTAGGGGGGACGTCCAAGAGACCCAGTACTTC	CSARGDVQETQYF
many	TRBJ2-5	TRBV12-3/TRBV12-4	NA	TGTGCCAGCAGGGAGGGGTCCCTCCAAGAGACCCAGTACTTC	CASREGSLQETQYF
many	TRBJ2-7	TRBV20-1	NA	TGCAGTGCTAGAGATGGCAGGGTCGACCCCTACGAGCAGTACTTC	CSARDGRVDPYEQYF
many	TRBJ2-1	TRBV28	TRBD2	TGTGCCAGCAGTTTAAACCCTCCAGGACTAGCGGGGGTACAGAGGGATGAGCAGTTCTTC	CASSLNPPGLAGVQRDEQFF
few	TRBJ2-2	TRBV20-1	TRBD2	TGCTGTGCTCACGCTAGCGGGAGGGCCACCGGGGAGCTGTTTTTT	CCAHASGRATGELFF